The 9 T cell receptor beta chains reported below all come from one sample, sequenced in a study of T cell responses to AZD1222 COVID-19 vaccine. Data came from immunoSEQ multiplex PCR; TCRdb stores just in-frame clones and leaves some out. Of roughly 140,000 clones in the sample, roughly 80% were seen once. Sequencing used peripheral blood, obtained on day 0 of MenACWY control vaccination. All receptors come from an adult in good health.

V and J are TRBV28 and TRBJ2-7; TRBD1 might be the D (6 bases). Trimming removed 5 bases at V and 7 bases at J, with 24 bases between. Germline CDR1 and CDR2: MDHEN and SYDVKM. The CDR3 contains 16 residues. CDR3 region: CASSPHRVYASLEQYV. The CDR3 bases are TGTGCCAGCAGTCCCCACAGGGTTTACGCCTCACTGGAGCAGTACGTC.

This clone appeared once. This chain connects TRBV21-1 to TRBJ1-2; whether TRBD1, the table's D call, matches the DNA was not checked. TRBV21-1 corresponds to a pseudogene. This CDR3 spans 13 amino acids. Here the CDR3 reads CASMNTANYGYTF. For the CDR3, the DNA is TGTGCCAGTATGAATACAGCTAACTATGGCTACACCTTC.

CDR3: CASSLVTGWNEQYF. CDR3 coding DNA: TGCGCCAGCAGCTTGGTTACAGGGTGGAACGAGCAGTACTTC. V gene TRBV5-1 combines with J gene TRBJ2-7; TRBD1 might be the D (6 bases). V was shortened by 0 bases and J by 5 bases, with 12 bases between the two germline ends. Germline V CDR1 and CDR2: SGHRS, YFSETQ. CDR3 size: 14 residues.

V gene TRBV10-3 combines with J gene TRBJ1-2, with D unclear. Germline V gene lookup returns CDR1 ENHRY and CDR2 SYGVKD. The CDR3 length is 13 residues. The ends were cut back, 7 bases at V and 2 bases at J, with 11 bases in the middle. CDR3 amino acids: CAITPSMNYGYTF. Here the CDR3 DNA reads TGTGCCATCACCCCGTCGATGAACTATGGCTACACCTTC.

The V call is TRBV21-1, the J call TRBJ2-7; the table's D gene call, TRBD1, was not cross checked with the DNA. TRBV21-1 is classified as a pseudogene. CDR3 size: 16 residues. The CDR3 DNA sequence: TGTGCCAGCAGCAAAGCCCACCGAGCAGGGTGGAACGAGCAGTACTTC. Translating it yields CASSKAHRAGWNEQYF.

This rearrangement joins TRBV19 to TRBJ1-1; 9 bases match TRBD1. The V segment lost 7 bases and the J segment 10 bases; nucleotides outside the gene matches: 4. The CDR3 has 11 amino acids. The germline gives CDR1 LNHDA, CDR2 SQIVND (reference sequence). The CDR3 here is CASTPGQGAFF. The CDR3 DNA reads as TGTGCCAGTACCCCGGGACAGGGAGCTTTCTTT. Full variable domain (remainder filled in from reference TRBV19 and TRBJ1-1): DGGITQSPKYLFRKEGQNVTLSCEQNLNHDAMYWYRQDPGQGLRLIYYSQIVNDFQKGDIAEGYSVSREKKESFPLTVTSAQKNPTAFYLCASTPGQGAFFGQGTRLTVV.

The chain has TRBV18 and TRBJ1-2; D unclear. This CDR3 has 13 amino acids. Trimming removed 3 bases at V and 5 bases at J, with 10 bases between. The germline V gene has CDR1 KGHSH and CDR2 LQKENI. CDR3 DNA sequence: TGTGCCAGCTCACCGGGCAGCAAATATGGCTACACCTTC. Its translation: CASSPGSKYGYTF.

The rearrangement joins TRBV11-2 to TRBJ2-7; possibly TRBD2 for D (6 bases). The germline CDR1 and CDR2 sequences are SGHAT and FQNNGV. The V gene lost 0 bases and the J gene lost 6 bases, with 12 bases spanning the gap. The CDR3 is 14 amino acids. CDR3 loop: CASSLEGGIGEQYF. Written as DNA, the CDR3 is TGTGCCAGCAGCTTAGAGGGCGGGATTGGCGAGCAGTACTTC.

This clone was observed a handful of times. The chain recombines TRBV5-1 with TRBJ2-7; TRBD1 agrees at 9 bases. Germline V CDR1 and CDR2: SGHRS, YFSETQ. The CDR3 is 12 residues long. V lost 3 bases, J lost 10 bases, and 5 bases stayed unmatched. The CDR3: CASSWRTGEQYV. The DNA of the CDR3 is TGCGCCAGCAGCTGGCGGACAGGGGAACAGTACGTC.